What follows are 21 T cell receptor beta chains derived from one specimen sequenced in a study of blood T cell repertoires in COVID-19. Profiling relied on immunoSEQ multiplex PCR, and the TCRdb table lists in-frame clones only, not all of them. The sample records some 200,000 clones, 80% to 85% being singletons. The sequenced sample was peripheral blood. The receptors shown here come from a woman aged 55 to 70 who had recovered from COVID-19.

The chain has TRBV7-2 and TRBJ1-2, with 7 bases aligning to TRBD1. The CDR3 spans 14 residues. Germline lookup yields CDR1 SGHTA and CDR2 FQGNSA. The V gene end was trimmed by 1 base and the J gene end by 6 bases; junction bases not matched to a gene: 5. In DNA form, the CDR3 reads TGTGCCAGCAGCTTAGTTGCCGACAGGGATGGCTACACCTTC. Encoded protein: CASSLVADRDGYTF.

V and J are TRBV6-4 and TRBJ2-1; 8 nucleotides line up with TRBD2. V dropped 3 bases and J dropped 6; count of bases not matched to a gene: 4. CDR3 size: 14 residues. The germline CDR1 and CDR2 sequences are MRHNA and SNTAGT. The CDR3, as DNA: TGTGCCAGCAGTGAGGGGACTAGTCCCAATGAGCAGTTCTTC. It is translated as CASSEGTSPNEQFF.

The rearrangement links TRBV7-2 to TRBJ2-3, with D unclear. Trimming removed 5 bases from V and 4 bases from J, with 13 bases in between. Germline V gives CDR1 SGHTA, CDR2 FQGNSA. This CDR3 comprises 14 residues. For the CDR3, the DNA is TGTGCCAGCAGCCTAGGGCTCCGGGCAGATACGCAGTATTTT. Protein sequence: CASSLGLRADTQYF. The variable domain in full, with the rest retrieved from reference TRBV7-2 and TRBJ2-3, is GAGVSQSPSNKVTEKGKDVELRCDPISGHTALYWYRQSLGQGLEFLIYFQGNSAPDKSGLPSDRFSAERTGGSVSTLTIQRTQQEDSAVYLCASSLGLRADTQYFGPGTRLTVL.

The rearrangement uses TRBV6-5 and TRBJ1-2, with TRBD1 matching over 7 bases. The CDR3 runs 15 residues. With 4 bases clipped from V and 2 bases from J, the junction kept 7 bases outside the gene matches. Germline values: CDR1 MNHEY, CDR2 SVGAGI. The CDR3 coding sequence is TGTGCCAGCAGTTCCTCGGGACAGAAGAACTATGGCTACACCTTC. Its translation: CASSSSGQKNYGYTF.

V is TRBV2 and J is TRBJ2-3; 11 bases line up with TRBD2. Germline trimming cut 6 bases from V and 5 bases from J; bases unmatched to any gene: 10. The CDR3 loop spans 16 amino acids. The germline V gene encodes CDR1 SNHLY and CDR2 FYNNEI. CDR3 bases: TGTGCCAGCAGGGGGGGACTAGCGGTGACGGGAGATACGCAGTATTTT. The encoded protein is CASRGGLAVTGDTQYF.

In this sample, this clone turned up once. The chain couples TRBV13 to TRBJ1-5; tentative D call: TRBD1 (5 bases). Germline V gene sequence: CDR1 PRHDT, CDR2 FYEKMQ (reference sequence). The length of the CDR3 is 15 residues. Trimming took off 2 bases at V and 5 bases at J, with 13 bases between the two ends. CDR3 amino acids: CASSLRGQGDQPQHF. The CDR3 DNA reads as TGTGCCAGCAGCTTACGTGGGCAAGGGGATCAGCCCCAGCATTTT. Drawing the rest from reference TRBV13 and TRBJ1-5, the complete variable domain is AAGVIQSPRHLIKEKRETATLKCYPIPRHDTVYWYQQGPGQDPQFLISFYEKMQSDKGSIPDRFSAQQFSDYHSELNMSSLELGDSALYFCASSLRGQGDQPQHFGDGTRLSIL.

The chain recombines TRBV7-2 with TRBJ2-5; tentative D call: TRBD2 (7 bases). CDR1 and CDR2 (germline): SGHTA, FQGNSA. The CDR3 runs 15 residues. V lost 6 bases and J lost 1, with 15 bases in between. CDR3 residues: CASRRMAGAQETQYF. DNA of the CDR3: TGTGCCAGCAGAAGGATGGCGGGGGCCCAAGAGACCCAGTACTTC. The full variable domain, completed using reference TRBV7-2 and TRBJ2-5, is GAGVSQSPSNKVTEKGKDVELRCDPISGHTALYWYRQSLGQGLEFLIYFQGNSAPDKSGLPSDRFSAERTGGSVSTLTIQRTQQEDSAVYLCASRRMAGAQETQYFGPGTRLLVL.

This chain uses TRBV19 with TRBJ1-2; 9 nucleotides match TRBD1. V gave up 4 bases and J gave up 4 bases; unmatched junction bases: 10. The germline CDR1 and CDR2 sequences are LNHDA and SQIVND (reference sequence). CDR3 length: 16 residues. The CDR3 region is CASSSPQGALSYGYTF. The CDR3 bases are TGTGCCAGTAGTAGCCCACAGGGGGCGCTGAGCTATGGCTACACCTTC.

The V gene is TRBV30, the J gene TRBJ1-2; TRBD1 is a possible D gene (5 bases). Trimming removed 6 bases at V and 0 bases at J, with 14 bases between. This CDR3 is 14 amino acids long. Germline V CDR1 and CDR2: GTSNPN, SVGIG (reference sequence). CDR3 bases: TGTGCCTGCTCCCAGGGAGGTTCTAACTATGGCTACACCTTC. Protein product: CACSQGGSNYGYTF.

This chain connects TRBV19 to TRBJ1-2, with D possibly matching TRBD1 (6 bases). V gave up 6 bases and J gave up 5 bases, with 13 bases separating them. There are 13 residues in the CDR3. Germline V gene data show CDR1 as LNHDA and CDR2 as SQIVND (reference sequence). In DNA, the CDR3 is TGTGCCAGTAGCGGGACATATATTTATGGCTACACCTTC. It is translated as CASSGTYIYGYTF.

V is TRBV5-5 and J is TRBJ2-5; tentative D call: TRBD2 (5 bases). Germline V gene data show CDR1 as SGHKS and CDR2 as YYEKEE (reference sequence). The CDR3 is 12 amino acids. Trimming took off 2 bases at V and 5 bases at J, with 7 bases between the two ends. CDR3 nucleotides: TGTGCCAGCAGCTTTTGGAGGGAGACCCAGTACTTC. Residues: CASSFWRETQYF.

This sequence joins TRBV9 and TRBJ1-5, with D possibly TRBD1 on 5 matching bases. Trimming removed 3 bases from V and 5 bases from J, with 9 bases in between. Germline assignment: CDR1 SGDLS and CDR2 YYNGEE. The CDR3 spans 13 residues. The CDR3 nucleotides read TGTGCCAGCAGCGCAACAGGCTATCAGCCCCAGCATTTT. Translated: CASSATGYQPQHF.

The chain joins TRBV30 to TRBJ1-4; D possibly corresponds to TRBD1 (5 bases). This CDR3 comprises 15 residues. CDR1 GTSNPN and CDR2 SVGIG come from the germline V gene (reference sequence). V was cut by 1 base and J by 7 bases, with 16 bases left in between. The CDR3 is CAWSGGPSGGEKLFF. In nucleotides, the CDR3 is TGTGCCTGGAGTGGTGGACCGTCCGGGGGTGAAAAACTGTTTTTT. Supplemented by reference TRBV30 and TRBJ1-4, the full variable domain reads SQTIHQWPATLVQPVGSPLSLECTVEGTSNPNLYWYRQAAGRGLQLLFYSVGIGQISSEVPQNLSASRPQDRQFILSSKKLLLSDSGFYLCAWSGGPSGGEKLFFGSGTQLSVL.

The chain uses TRBV5-1 and TRBJ2-5; D not certain. This CDR3 is 12 amino acids long. The germline V and J ends were trimmed by 3 bases and 5 bases, with 8 bases remaining between them. Germline loops: CDR1 SGHRS, CDR2 YFSETQ. For the CDR3, the DNA is TGCGCCAGCAGCTCCTACGGGGAGACCCAGTACTTC. It yields the protein CASSSYGETQYF.

This clone was seen only a few times. The V gene is TRBV7-8, the J gene TRBJ1-1; weak D call: TRBD1 (5 bases). Trimming took off 5 bases at V and 1 base at J, with 8 bases between the two ends. The CDR3 has 13 amino acids. Germline V CDR1 and CDR2: SGHVS, FQNEAQ. Here the CDR3 DNA reads TGTGCCAGCAGCCAACAGGCGAACACTGAAGCTTTCTTT. This translates into CASSQQANTEAFF. Full variable domain (missing parts from reference TRBV7-8 and TRBJ1-1): GAGVSQSPRYKVAKRGQDVALRCDPISGHVSLFWYQQALGQGPEFLTYFQNEAQLDKSGLPSDRFFAERPEGSVSTLKIQRTQQEDSAVYLCASSQQANTEAFFGQGTRLTVV.

The chain is built from TRBV3-1 (or the pseudogene TRBV3-2) and TRBJ1-4, with 8 positions matching TRBD1. The germline gives CDR1 LGHDT, CDR2 YNNKEL (reference sequence). V lost 4 bases and J lost 8; bases outside the gene matches: 6. The CDR3 is 14 residues long. Here the CDR3 reads CASSRDRGREKLFF. The CDR3 DNA is TGTGCCAGCAGCCGTGACAGGGGCCGCGAAAAACTGTTTTTT.

As to this clone: Different DNA sequences within this sample yield the same CDR3. The chain couples TRBV10-3 to TRBJ1-2; D might be TRBD1 (5 bases). The CDR3 spans 14 residues. Germline assignment: CDR1 ENHRY and CDR2 SYGVKD. The V end lost 0 bases, the J end lost 4 bases, and 9 bases lay between the germline ends. DNA of the CDR3: TGTGCCATCAGTGAGTCGGGGCAGGGCTATGGCTACACCTTC. It codes for CAISESGQGYGYTF.

This clone was detected once. In nucleotides, the CDR3 is TGTGCCACCAGCGTCCCAGGTAGCTCTGGGGCCAACGTCCTGACTTTC. It yields the protein CATSVPGSSGANVLTF. V usage is TRBV15 and J usage is TRBJ2-6; unclear D gene. The CDR3 totals 16 residues. The V gene's germline CDR1 is LNHNV and CDR2 YYDKDF (reference sequence). Trimming shortened V by 5 bases and J by 0 bases, and 11 bases separated the two germline ends. The variable domain in full, completed from reference TRBV15 and TRBJ2-6, reads DAMVIQNPRYQVTQFGKPVTLSCSQTLNHNVMYWYQQKSSQAPKLLFHYYDKDFNNEADTPDNFQSRRPNTSFCFLDIRSPGLGDTAMYLCATSVPGSSGANVLTFGAGSRLTVL.

The chain couples TRBV5-4 to TRBJ1-1, with TRBD1 identical over 10 bases. Germline V gives CDR1 SGHNT, CDR2 YYREEE (reference sequence). V lost 4 bases and J lost 8; bases outside the gene matches: 2. This CDR3 has 12 residues. The chain's CDR3 is CASSRQGAEAFF. For the CDR3, the DNA is TGTGCCAGCAGCAGACAGGGGGCAGAAGCTTTCTTT.

This clone was seen at least ten times. The CDR3 spells CASINKGAREQYF. CDR3 bases: TGTGCCAGCATCAACAAGGGGGCGCGAGAGCAGTACTTC. The chain employs TRBV12-3 or TRBV12-4 and TRBJ2-7; 7 bases match TRBD1. CDR3 size: 13 residues. J was trimmed by 7 bases and V by 7 bases; bases with no gene match: 10.

This clone was detected only a few times. The rearrangement uses TRBV3-1 (or the pseudogene TRBV3-2) and TRBJ1-3, with 8 nucleotides matching TRBD1. The V and J ends lost 0 bases and 4 bases, in that order; junction bases with no gene match: 2. The CDR3 sequence is 15 residues long. Germline CDR1 and CDR2: LGHDT and YNNKEL (reference sequence). CDR3 sequence: CASSQEPGGGNTIYF. The CDR3 coding sequence is TGTGCCAGCAGCCAAGAACCAGGGGGCGGAAACACCATATATTTT.